A single sample is the source of the 17 T cell receptor beta chains below, sequenced in a study of CD4 T cells in relation to SARS-CoV-2 and coronaviruses. Generated by immunoSEQ multiplex PCR, the TCRdb table keeps only in-frame clones and is missing some. The repertoire has approximately 59,000 clones, over 80% of them found once; the top ten carry around 1.6%. Unexposed donor CD4+ T cells date from about 2011-2019, before the COVID-19 pandemic. Sequenced input: memory CD4+ T cells from PBMCs. Source of these receptors: a human donor in good health.

The chain uses TRBV5-1 and TRBJ2-5, with D unclear. Trimming left V 4 bases short and J 2 bases short, with 9 bases between. This CDR3 is built from 13 residues. The germline gives CDR1 SGHRS, CDR2 YFSETQ. In nucleotides, the CDR3 is TGCGCCAGCAGCCCCCGGCCTCAAGAGACCCAGTACTTC. Translation gives CASSPRPQETQYF.

This clone was seen only a few times. V gene TRBV7-9 combines with J gene TRBJ2-3, with 10 positions matching TRBD2. Germline V CDR1 and CDR2: SEHNR, FQNEAQ (reference sequence). There are 18 residues in the CDR3. Unmatched junction bases numbered 14, after V lost 4 bases and J lost 4 bases. The DNA for the CDR3 is TGTGCCAGCAGCTCAGGGGCTAGCGGGAGATCTTCGGCAGATACGCAGTATTTT. It translates to CASSSGASGRSSADTQYF.

The gene calls are TRBV19 and TRBJ2-7; no definite D call. The CDR3 covers 10 residues. Per the germline V gene, CDR1 is LNHDA and CDR2 is SQIVND (reference sequence). The V end lost 7 bases, the J end lost 4 bases, and 5 bases lay between the germline ends. In nucleotides, the CDR3 is TGTGCCAGTAAAGCTTACGAGCAGTACTTC. This codes for CASKAYEQYF.

The V gene is TRBV3-1 (or the pseudogene TRBV3-2), the J gene TRBJ1-3; possibly TRBD1 for D (6 bases). V lost 4 bases and J 2 bases, leaving 12 bases between the germline ends. Germline assignment: CDR1 LGHDT and CDR2 YNNKEL (reference sequence). This CDR3 is 15 amino acids long. The DNA of the CDR3 is TGTGCCAGCAGCCCTACAGGGAGGACTGGAAACACCATATATTTT. Amino acids: CASSPTGRTGNTIYF.

This sequence joins TRBV11-2 and TRBJ2-7, with 12 bases matching TRBD2. CDR1 is SGHAT and CDR2 is FQNNGV in the germline V gene. The V and J ends lost 4 bases and 3 bases, in that order; junction bases with no gene match: 1. This CDR3 is 14 amino acids long. In DNA, the CDR3 is TGTGCCAGCAGCTCGGGACTAGCGGGCTACGAGCAGTACTTC. This codes for CASSSGLAGYEQYF.

This sequence joins TRBV5-1 and TRBJ2-1; tentatively, D is TRBD1 or TRBD2 (6 bases each). Germline-derived CDR1 and CDR2 are SGHRS and YFSETQ. The CDR3 has 11 residues. V was shortened by 6 bases and J by 9 bases, with 10 bases between the two germline ends. The CDR3: CASKEGGEQFF. The CDR3 nucleotides are TGCGCCAGCAAGGAGGGGGGTGAGCAGTTCTTC.

The chain employs TRBV7-9 and TRBJ2-5; 10 bases fit TRBD1. V lost 3 bases to trimming and J lost 5 bases; unmatched junction nucleotides: 6. CDR3 size: 15 residues. CDR1 SEHNR and CDR2 FQNEAQ come from the germline V gene (reference sequence). CDR3 nucleotide sequence: TGTGCCAGCAGCTTCCGGGACAGGGGAAGGGAGACCCAGTACTTC. Protein product: CASSFRDRGRETQYF. Full variable domain (remainder filled in from reference TRBV7-9 and TRBJ2-5): DTGVSQNPRHKITKRGQNVTFRCDPISEHNRLYWYRQTLGQGPEFLTYFQNEAQLEKSRLLSDRFSAERPKGSFSTLEIQRTEQGDSAMYLCASSFRDRGRETQYFGPGTRLLVL.

The V call is TRBV2, the J call TRBJ2-7, with D perhaps given as TRBD1 or TRBD2 (5 bases each). The CDR3 has 14 amino acids. Trimming cost V 5 bases and J 2 bases, with 13 bases left between them. Looked up from germline, CDR1 is SNHLY and CDR2 is FYNNEI. This CDR3 reads CASSPGPVAYEQYF. The CDR3 DNA follows: TGTGCCAGCAGTCCGGGACCCGTGGCCTACGAGCAGTACTTC.

This sequence joins TRBV5-1 and TRBJ2-2; the D gene is possibly TRBD1 (6 bases). This CDR3 region has 16 residues. Germline V CDR1 and CDR2: SGHRS, YFSETQ. V shed 6 bases and J shed 3 bases, with 18 bases lying between them. The CDR3 DNA reads as TGCGCCAGCACCCCGGGGCCAGCAGGGGACACCGGGGAGCTGTTTTTT. Its translation is CASTPGPAGDTGELFF. Full variable domain (missing parts from reference TRBV5-1 and TRBJ2-2): KAGVTQTPRYLIKTRGQQVTLSCSPISGHRSVSWYQQTPGQGLQFLFEYFSETQRNKGNFPGRFSGRQFSNSRSEMNVSTLELGDSALYLCASTPGPAGDTGELFFGEGSRLTVL.

The chain uses TRBV9 and TRBJ1-1; 8 bases map to TRBD1. The CDR3 loop spans 16 amino acids. Germline CDR1 is SGDLS and CDR2 is YYNGEE. V lost 3 bases and J lost 1; bases outside the gene matches: 8. Written as DNA, the CDR3 is TGTGCCAGCAGCGCCCGGGACAGGTCGGCGAACACTGAAGCTTTCTTT. Translation gives CASSARDRSANTEAFF.

This clone was detected only once. This sample includes further DNA sequences coding for the same CDR3. The chain carries TRBV7-3 and TRBJ2-1, with D tentatively TRBD1 or TRBD2 (7 bases each). The CDR3 spans 16 residues. Trimming left V 5 bases short and J 9 bases short, with 23 bases between. The V gene's germline CDR1 is SGHTA and CDR2 FQGTGA. The CDR3 DNA is TGTGCCAGCAGCGCCAGGGGGGCGGGAGAGCGGCCTGAGCAGTTCTTC. The encoded protein is CASSARGAGERPEQFF.

The CDR3 DNA follows: TGTGCCAGCAGCCCTGACGGGGGCCTCTATGGCTACACCTTC. Protein sequence: CASSPDGGLYGYTF. This chain links TRBV7-3 with TRBJ1-2; D is possibly TRBD1 (6 bases). Germline CDR1 SGHTA, CDR2 FQGTGA. The CDR3 covers 14 residues. V was shortened by 5 bases and J by 4 bases, with 14 bases between the two germline ends. Looking up the rest from reference TRBV7-3 and TRBJ1-2 gives the full variable domain: GAGVSQTPSNKVTEKGKYVELRCDPISGHTALYWYRQSLGQGPEFLIYFQGTGAADDSGLPNDRFFAVRPEGSVSTLKIQRTERGDSAVYLCASSPDGGLYGYTFGSGTRLTVV.

In its sample, this clone was seen once. The CDR3, as DNA: TGTGCTAGTGGGCGGGGTGATACGCAGTATTTT. Translating it yields CASGRGDTQYF. The V and J genes are TRBV12-5 and TRBJ2-3; TRBD2 might be the D (6 bases). The length of the CDR3 is 11 residues. Germline CDR1 is LGHNT and CDR2 is FRNRAP. V was trimmed by 6 bases and J by 6 bases, leaving 7 bases between them.

This chain connects TRBV10-3 to TRBJ2-2; weak D call: TRBD2 (6 bases). V was cut by 4 bases and J by 5 bases, with 14 bases left in between. The CDR3 consists of 15 residues. Germline CDR1 is ENHRY and CDR2 is SYGVKD. The CDR3 DNA is TGTGCCATCAGTGTCGGGAGTGGGATGACCGGGGAGCTGTTTTTT. Translating gives CAISVGSGMTGELFF.

V usage is TRBV28 and J usage is TRBJ1-1, with D unresolved. Germline V lookup: CDR1 MDHEN, CDR2 SYDVKM. CDR3 length: 11 residues. The germline V and J ends were trimmed by 3 bases and 8 bases, with 7 bases remaining between them. Here the CDR3 reads CASSLSLEAFF. In nucleotides, the CDR3 is TGTGCCAGCAGTTTGTCTTTAGAAGCTTTCTTT.

The gene calls are TRBV9 and TRBJ2-3; tentatively, D is TRBD2 (5 bases). V shed 0 bases and J shed 6 bases, with 17 bases lying between them. Germline CDR1 SGDLS, CDR2 YYNGEE. The CDR3 length is 16 residues. The CDR3 nucleotides are TGTGCCAGCAGCGTAGGAACTAGTTCGGTTGCGGATACGCAGTATTTT. Its protein is CASSVGTSSVADTQYF.

CDR3 in DNA: TGTGCCAGCAGCCCGGGACTAGCGGCCACAGATACGCAGTATTTT. Translation: CASSPGLAATDTQYF. The chain uses TRBV7-3 and TRBJ2-3; TRBD2 aligns across 11 bases. Per germline, CDR1 SGHTA and CDR2 FQGTGA. The CDR3 runs 15 residues. V was pared by 5 bases and J by 2 bases, with 3 bases of the junction left unmatched.